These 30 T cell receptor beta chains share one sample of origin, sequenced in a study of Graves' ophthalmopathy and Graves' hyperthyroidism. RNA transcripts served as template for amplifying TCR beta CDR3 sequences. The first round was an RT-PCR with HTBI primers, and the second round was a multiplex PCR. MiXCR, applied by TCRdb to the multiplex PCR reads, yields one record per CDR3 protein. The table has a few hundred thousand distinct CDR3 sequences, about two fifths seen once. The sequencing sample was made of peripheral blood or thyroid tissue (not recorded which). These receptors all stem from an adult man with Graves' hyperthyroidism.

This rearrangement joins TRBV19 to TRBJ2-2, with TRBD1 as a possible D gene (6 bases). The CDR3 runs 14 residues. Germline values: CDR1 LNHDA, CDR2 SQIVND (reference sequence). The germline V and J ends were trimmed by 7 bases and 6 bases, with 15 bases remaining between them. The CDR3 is CASTEQGGPGELFF. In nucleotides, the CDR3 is TGTGCCAGTACGGAACAGGGCGGTCCCGGGGAGCTGTTTTTT.

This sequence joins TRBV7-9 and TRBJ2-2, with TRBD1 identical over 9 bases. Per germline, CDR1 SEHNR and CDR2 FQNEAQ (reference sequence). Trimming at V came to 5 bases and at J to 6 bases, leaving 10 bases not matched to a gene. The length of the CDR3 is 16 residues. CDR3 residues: CASSQADRGVAGELFF. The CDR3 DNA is TGTGCCAGCAGCCAGGCAGACAGGGGGGTGGCCGGGGAGCTGTTTTTT.

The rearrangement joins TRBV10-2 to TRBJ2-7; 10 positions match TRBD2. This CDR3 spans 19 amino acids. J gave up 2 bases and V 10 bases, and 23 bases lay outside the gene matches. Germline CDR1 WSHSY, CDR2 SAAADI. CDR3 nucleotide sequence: TGCGCCACCCTGAAGCTCTCGGGAGATGGAGCGGGAGGGCCCTACGAGCAGTACTTC. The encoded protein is CATLKLSGDGAGGPYEQYF.

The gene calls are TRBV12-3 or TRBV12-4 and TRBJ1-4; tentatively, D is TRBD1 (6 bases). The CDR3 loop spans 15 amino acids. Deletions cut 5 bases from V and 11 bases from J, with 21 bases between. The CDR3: CASSLGGASDGKLFF. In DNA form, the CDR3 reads TGTGCCAGCAGTCTAGGGGGGGCTAGCGATGGGAAACTGTTTTTT.

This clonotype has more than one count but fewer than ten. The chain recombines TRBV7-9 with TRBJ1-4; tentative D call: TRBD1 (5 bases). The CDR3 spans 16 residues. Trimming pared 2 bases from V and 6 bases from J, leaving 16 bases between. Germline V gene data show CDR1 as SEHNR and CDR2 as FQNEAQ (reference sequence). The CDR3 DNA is TGTGCCAGCAGCTTATCGGTGGGACGTGGGGATGAAAAACTGTTTTTT. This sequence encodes CASSLSVGRGDEKLFF.

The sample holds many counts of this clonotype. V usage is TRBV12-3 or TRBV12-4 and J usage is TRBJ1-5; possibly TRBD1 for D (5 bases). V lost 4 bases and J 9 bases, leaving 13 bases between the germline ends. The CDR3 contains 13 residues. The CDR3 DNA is TGTGCCAGCAGTTCGGGACTGACGAGGCCCCAGCATTTT. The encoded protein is CASSSGLTRPQHF.

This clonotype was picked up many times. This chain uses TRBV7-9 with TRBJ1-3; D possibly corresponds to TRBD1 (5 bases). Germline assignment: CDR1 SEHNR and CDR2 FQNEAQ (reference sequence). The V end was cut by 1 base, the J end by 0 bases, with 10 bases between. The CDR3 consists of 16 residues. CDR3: CASSLGRGSSGNTIYF. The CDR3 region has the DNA TGTGCCAGCAGCTTAGGAAGGGGAAGCTCTGGAAACACCATATATTTT.

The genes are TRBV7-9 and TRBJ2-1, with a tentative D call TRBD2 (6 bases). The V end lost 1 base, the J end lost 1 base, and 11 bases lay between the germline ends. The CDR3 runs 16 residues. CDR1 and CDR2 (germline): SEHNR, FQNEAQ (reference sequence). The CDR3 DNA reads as TGTGCCAGCAGCTTAGTCCAGGCGGGGTCCTACAATGAGCAGTTCTTC. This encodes CASSLVQAGSYNEQFF.

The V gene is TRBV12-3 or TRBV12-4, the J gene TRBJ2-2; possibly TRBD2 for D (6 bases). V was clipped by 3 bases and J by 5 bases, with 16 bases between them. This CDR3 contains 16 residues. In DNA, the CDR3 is TGTGCCAGCAGTTTTAGTCTGGCGGGATGGACCGGGGAGCTGTTTTTT. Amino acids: CASSFSLAGWTGELFF.

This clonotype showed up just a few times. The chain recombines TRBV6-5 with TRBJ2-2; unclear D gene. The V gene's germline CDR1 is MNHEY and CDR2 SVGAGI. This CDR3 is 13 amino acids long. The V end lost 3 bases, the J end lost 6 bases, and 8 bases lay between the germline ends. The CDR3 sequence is CASSYGVSGELFF. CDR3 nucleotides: TGTGCCAGCAGTTATGGGGTATCCGGGGAGCTGTTTTTT.

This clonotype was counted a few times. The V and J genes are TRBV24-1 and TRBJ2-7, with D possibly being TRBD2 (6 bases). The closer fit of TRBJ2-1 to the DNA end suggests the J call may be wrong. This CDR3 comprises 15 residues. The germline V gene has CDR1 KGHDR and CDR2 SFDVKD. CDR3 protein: CATSGTGVADNEQFF. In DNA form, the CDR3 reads TGTGCCACCAGTGGAACGGGAGTGGCCGACAATGAGCAGTTCTTC.

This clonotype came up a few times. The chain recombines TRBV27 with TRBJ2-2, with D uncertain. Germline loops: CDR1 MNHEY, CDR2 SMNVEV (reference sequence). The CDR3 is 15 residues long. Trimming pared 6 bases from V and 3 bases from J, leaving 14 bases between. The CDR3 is CASRARVVDTGELFF. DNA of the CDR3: TGTGCCAGCAGAGCAAGGGTAGTAGACACCGGGGAGCTGTTTTTT.

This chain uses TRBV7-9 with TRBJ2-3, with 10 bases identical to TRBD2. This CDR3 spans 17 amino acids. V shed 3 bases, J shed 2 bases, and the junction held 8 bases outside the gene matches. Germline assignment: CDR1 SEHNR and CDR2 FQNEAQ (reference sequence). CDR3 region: CASSLNLAGGHTDTQYF. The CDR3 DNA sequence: TGTGCCAGCAGCTTGAACTTAGCGGGGGGACACACAGATACGCAGTATTTT.

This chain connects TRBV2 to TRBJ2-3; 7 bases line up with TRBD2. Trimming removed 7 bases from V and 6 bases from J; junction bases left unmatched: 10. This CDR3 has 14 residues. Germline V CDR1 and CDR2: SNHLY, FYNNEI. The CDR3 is CASIRGLDGDTQYF. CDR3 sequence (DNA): TGTGCCAGCATTCGCGGACTAGACGGGGATACGCAGTATTTT.

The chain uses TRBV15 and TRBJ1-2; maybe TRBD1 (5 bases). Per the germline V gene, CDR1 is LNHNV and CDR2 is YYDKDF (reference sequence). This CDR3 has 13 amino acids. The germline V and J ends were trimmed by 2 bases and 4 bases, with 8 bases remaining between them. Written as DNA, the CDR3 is TGTGCCACCAGCAGATCCACAGGCTATGGCTACACCTTC. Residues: CATSRSTGYGYTF.

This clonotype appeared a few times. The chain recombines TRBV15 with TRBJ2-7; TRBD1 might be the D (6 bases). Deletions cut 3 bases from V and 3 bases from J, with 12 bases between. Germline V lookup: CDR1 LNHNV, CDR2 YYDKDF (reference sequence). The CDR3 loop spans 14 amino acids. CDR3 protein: CATSSAGRGYEQYF. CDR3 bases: TGTGCCACCAGCAGCGCGGGCAGGGGCTACGAGCAGTACTTC.

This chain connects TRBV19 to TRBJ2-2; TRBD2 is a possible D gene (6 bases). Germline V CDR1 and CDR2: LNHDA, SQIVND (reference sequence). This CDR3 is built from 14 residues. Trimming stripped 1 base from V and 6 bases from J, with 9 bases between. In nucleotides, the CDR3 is TGTGCCAGTAGTATAGGACTAGTATCCGGGGAGCTGTTTTTT. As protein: CASSIGLVSGELFF. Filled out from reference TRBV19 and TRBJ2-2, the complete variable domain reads DGGITQSPKYLFRKEGQNVTLSCEQNLNHDAMYWYRQDPGQGLRLIYYSQIVNDFQKGDIAEGYSVSREKKESFPLTVTSAQKNPTAFYLCASSIGLVSGELFFGEGSRLTVL.

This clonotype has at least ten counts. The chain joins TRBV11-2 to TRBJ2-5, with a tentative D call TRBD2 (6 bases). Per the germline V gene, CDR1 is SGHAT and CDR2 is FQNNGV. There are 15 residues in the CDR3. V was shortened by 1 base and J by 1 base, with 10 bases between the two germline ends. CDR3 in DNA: TGTGCCAGCAGCTTAGGGGGGGATAGCCAAGAGACCCAGTACTTC. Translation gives CASSLGGDSQETQYF.

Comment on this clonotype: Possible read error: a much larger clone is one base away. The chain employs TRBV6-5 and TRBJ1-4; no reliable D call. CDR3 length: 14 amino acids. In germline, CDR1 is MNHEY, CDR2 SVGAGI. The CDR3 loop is CATSEAAVSEKLFF. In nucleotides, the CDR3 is TGTGCCACCAGTGAAGCGGCAGTGTCTGAAAAACTGTTTTTT.

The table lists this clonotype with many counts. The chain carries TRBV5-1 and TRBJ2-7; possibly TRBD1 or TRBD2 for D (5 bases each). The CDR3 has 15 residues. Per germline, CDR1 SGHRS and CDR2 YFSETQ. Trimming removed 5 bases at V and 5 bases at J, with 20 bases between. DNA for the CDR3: TGCGCCAGCAGAGTGGGATTGTGGGGGACGGACGAGCAGTACTTC. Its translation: CASRVGLWGTDEQYF.

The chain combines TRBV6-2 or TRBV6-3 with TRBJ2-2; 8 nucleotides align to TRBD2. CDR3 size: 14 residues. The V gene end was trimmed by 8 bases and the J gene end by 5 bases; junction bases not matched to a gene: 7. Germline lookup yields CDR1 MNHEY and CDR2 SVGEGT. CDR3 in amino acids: CASGSGRDTGELFF. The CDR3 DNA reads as TGTGCCAGCGGCTCCGGGAGGGATACCGGGGAGCTGTTTTTT.

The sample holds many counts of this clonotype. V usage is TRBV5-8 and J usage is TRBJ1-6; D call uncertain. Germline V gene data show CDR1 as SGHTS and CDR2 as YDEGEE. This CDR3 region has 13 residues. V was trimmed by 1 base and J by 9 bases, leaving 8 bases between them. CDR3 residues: CASSLTRGSPLHF. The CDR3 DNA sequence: TGTGCCAGCAGCTTGACCCGGGGTTCACCCCTCCACTTT.

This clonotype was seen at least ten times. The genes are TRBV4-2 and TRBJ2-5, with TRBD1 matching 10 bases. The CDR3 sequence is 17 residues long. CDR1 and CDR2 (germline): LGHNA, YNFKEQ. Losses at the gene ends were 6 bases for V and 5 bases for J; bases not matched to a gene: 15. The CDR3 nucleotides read TGTGCCAGCAGTAAATCTTGGGGAGGACAGGGGGGGGAGACCCAGTACTTC. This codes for CASSKSWGGQGGETQYF.

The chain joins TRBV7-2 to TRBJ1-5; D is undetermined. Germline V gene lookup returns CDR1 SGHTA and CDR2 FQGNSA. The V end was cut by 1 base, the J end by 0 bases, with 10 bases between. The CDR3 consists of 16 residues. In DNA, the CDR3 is TGTGCCAGCAGCTTAGGGGGAGCAGTTAGCAATCAGCCCCAGCATTTT. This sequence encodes CASSLGGAVSNQPQHF.

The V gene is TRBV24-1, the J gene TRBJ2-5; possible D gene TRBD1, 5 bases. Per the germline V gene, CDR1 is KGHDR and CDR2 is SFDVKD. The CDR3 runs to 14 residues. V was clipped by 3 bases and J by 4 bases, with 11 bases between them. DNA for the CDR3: TGTGCCACCAGTGATCGCAGCCAGGGAGAGACCCAGTACTTC. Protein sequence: CATSDRSQGETQYF.

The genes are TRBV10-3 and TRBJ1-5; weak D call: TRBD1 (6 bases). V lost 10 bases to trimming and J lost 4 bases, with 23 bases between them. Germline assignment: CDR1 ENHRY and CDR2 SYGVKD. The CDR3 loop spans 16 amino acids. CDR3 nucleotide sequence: TGTGCCAGCGTTATGGTCACGGGGGGGGCGAATCAGCCCCAGCATTTT. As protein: CASVMVTGGANQPQHF.

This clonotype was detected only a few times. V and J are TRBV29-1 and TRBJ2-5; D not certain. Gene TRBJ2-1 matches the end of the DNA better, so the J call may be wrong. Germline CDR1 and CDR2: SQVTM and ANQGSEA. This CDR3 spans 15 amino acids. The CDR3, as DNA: TGCAGCGTTGAAGAGGGCCGGAAAACCTACAATGAGCAGTTCTTC. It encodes CSVEEGRKTYNEQFF.

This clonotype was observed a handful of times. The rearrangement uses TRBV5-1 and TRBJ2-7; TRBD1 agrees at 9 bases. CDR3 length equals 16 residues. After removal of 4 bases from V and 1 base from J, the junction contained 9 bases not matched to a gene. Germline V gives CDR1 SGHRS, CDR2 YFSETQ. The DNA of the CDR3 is TGCGCCAGCAGCGAAGCACAGGGGGCAGGGTCCTACGAGCAGTACTTC. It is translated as CASSEAQGAGSYEQYF.

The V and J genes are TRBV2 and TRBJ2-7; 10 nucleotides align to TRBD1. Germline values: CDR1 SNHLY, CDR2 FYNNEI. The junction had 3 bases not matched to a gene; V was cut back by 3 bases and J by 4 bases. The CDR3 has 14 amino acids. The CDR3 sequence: CASSDGTGVYEQYF. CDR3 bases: TGTGCCAGCAGTGATGGGACAGGGGTGTACGAGCAGTACTTC.

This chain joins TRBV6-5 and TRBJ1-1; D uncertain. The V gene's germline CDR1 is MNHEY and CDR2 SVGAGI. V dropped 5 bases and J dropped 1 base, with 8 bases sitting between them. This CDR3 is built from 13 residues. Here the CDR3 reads CASSLIQNTEAFF. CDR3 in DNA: TGTGCCAGCAGTCTTATACAGAACACTGAAGCTTTCTTT.